This TCR beta chain comes out of a study of beta chain features in type 1 diabetes. General study points: TCRB CDR3s were moderately but significantly shorter in Type 1 diabetes patients in all four CD4+ subsets. Possibly, sequencing cDNA over-represented cells that had high TCR expression levels.

Markers CD45RO/CCR7/CD25/CD127/CD95/CD27 served to sort CD4+ naive, central memory, regulatory and stem cell-like memory cells. Expressed TCRB transcripts got sequenced, as all isolated RNA was reverse transcribed. Method: immunoSEQ multiplex PCR; TCRdb's copy keeps in-frame clones and lacks some. The sample contains roughly 730,000 clones, roughly 13% of which appear only once. Of note for this clone: Antigen unknown.

Sequenced sample: naive CD4+ T cells from blood. The clonotype comes from a man aged 18-30 years with type 1 diabetes.

The CDR3: CASSPLVGLSYEQYF. The CDR3 region has the DNA TGTGCCAGCTCACCTTTGGTAGGACTATCCTACGAGCAGTACTTC. The chain is built from TRBV18 and TRBJ2-7; weak D call: TRBD2 (6 bases). The germline V and J ends were trimmed by 3 bases and 1 base, with 13 bases remaining between them. The CDR3 sequence is 15 residues long. Germline V lookup: CDR1 KGHSH, CDR2 LQKENI.